The entry that follows covers one T cell receptor (beta chain) sequence. The data derive from a study of blood T cell repertoires in COVID-19. Study-wide context: COVID-19 samples, acute and convalescent, were from the United States, Italy and Spain. PBMCs, B-cell-depleted T cells, or T cells provided the cDNA or gDNA that made up the material.

Trimming left V 1 base short and J 6 bases short, with 19 bases between. This CDR3 is built from 17 residues. Germline-derived CDR1 and CDR2 are SGHRS and YFSETQ. In the original processing: Estimation of nucleated cell counts relied on the amplification of reference gene primers. The repertoire was sequenced with immunoSEQ multiplex PCR; TCRdb's copy has only in-frame clones and lacks some. The DNA was the basis for D and trimming; V, J and clone size are from that table. Of roughly 160,000 clones listed, about 86% are singletons. This chain connects TRBV5-1 to TRBJ2-2; maybe TRBD1 (5 bases). The receptor was derived from a man between 60 and 75 years old with acute or convalescent COVID-19. The sample was peripheral blood. CDR3 DNA sequence: TGCGCCAGCAGCTTGCGGCCGCAGGGCGAGTTTTCCGGGGAGCTGTTTTTT. This gives the protein CASSLRPQGEFSGELFF. Full variable domain (remainder filled in from reference TRBV5-1 and TRBJ2-2): KAGVTQTPRYLIKTRGQQVTLSCSPISGHRSVSWYQQTPGQGLQFLFEYFSETQRNKGNFPGRFSGRQFSNSRSEMNVSTLELGDSALYLCASSLRPQGEFSGELFFGEGSRLTVL.